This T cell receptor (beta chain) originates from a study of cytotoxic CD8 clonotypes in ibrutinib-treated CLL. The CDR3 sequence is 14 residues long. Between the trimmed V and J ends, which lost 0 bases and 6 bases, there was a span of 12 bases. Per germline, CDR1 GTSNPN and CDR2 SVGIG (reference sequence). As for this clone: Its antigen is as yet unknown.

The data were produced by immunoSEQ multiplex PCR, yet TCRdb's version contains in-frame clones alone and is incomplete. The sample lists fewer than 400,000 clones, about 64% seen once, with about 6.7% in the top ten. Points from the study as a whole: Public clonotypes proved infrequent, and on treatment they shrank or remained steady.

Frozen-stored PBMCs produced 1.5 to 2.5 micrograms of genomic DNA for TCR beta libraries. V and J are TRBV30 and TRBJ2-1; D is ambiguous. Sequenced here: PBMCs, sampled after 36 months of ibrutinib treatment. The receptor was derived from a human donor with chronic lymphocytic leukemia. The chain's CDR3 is CAWSVEPPSNEQFF. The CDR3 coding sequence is TGTGCCTGGAGTGTGGAGCCCCCGAGCAATGAGCAGTTCTTC. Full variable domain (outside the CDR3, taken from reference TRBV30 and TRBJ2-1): SQTIHQWPATLVQPVGSPLSLECTVEGTSNPNLYWYRQAAGRGLQLLFYSVGIGQISSEVPQNLSASRPQDRQFILSSKKLLLSDSGFYLCAWSVEPPSNEQFFGPGTRLTVL.